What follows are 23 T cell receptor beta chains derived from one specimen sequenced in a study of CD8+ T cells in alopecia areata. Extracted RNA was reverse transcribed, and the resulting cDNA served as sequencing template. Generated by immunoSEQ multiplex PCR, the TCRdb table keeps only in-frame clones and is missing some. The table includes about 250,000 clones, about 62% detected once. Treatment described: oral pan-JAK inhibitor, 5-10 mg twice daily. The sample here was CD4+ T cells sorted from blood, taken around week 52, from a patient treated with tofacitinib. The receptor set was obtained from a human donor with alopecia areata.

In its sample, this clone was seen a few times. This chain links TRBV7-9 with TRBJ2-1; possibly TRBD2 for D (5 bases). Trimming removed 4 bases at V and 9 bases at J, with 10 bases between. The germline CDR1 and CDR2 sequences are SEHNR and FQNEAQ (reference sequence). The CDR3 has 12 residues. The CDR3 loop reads CASSYSGGEQFF. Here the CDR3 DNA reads TGTGCCAGCAGCTACTCCGGAGGTGAGCAGTTCTTC.

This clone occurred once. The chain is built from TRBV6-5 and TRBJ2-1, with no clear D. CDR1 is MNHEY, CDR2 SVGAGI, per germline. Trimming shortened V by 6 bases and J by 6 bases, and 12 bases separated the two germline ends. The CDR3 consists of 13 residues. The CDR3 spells CASRVDNLNEQFF. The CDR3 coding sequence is TGTGCCAGCAGGGTCGACAACCTCAATGAGCAGTTCTTC.

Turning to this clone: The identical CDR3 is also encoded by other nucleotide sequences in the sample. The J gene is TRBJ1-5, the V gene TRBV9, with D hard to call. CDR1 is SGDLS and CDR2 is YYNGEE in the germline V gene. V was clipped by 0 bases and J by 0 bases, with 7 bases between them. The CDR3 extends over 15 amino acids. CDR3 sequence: CASSVGGYSNQPQHF. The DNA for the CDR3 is TGTGCCAGCAGCGTAGGTGGTTATAGCAATCAGCCCCAGCATTTT.

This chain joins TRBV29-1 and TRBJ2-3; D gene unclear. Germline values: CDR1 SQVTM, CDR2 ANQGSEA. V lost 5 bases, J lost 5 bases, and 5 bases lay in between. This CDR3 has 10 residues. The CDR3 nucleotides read TGCAGCGTTTCCGAAGATACGCAGTATTTT. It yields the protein CSVSEDTQYF.

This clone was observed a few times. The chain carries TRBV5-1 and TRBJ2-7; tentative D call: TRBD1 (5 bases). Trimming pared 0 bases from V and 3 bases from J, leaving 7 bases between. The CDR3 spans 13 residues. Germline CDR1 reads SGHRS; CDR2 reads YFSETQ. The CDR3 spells CASSLAGFYEQYF. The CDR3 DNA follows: TGCGCCAGCAGCTTGGCAGGGTTCTACGAGCAGTACTTC.

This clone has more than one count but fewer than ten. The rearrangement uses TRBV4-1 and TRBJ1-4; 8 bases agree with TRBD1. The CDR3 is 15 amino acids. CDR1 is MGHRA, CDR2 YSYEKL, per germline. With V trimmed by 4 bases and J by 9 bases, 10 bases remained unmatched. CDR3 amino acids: CASSLLRDRLKKLFF. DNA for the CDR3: TGCGCCAGCAGCCTTCTCCGGGACAGGTTGAAAAAACTGTTTTTT.

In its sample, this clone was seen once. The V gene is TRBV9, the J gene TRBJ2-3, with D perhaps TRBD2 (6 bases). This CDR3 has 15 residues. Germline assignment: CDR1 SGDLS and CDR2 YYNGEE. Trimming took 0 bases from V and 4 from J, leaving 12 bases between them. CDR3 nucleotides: TGTGCCAGCAGCGTAGGCTCTAGCGTCCCAGATACGCAGTATTTT. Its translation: CASSVGSSVPDTQYF.

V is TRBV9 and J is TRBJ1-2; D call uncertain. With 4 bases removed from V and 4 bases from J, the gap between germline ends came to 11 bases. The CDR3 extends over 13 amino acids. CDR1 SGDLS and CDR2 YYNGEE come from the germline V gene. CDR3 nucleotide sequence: TGTGCCAGCAGCAATGGACCAGGCTATGGCTACACCTTC. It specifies CASSNGPGYGYTF.

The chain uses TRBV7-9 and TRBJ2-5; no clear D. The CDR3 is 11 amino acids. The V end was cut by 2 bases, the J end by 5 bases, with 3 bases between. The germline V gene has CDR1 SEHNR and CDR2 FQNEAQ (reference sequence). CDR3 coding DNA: TGTGCCAGCAGCTTATTGGAGACCCAGTACTTC. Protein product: CASSLLETQYF.

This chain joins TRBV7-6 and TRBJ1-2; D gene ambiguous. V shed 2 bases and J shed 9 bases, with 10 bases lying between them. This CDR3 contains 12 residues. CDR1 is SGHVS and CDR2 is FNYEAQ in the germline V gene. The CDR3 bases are TGTGCCAGCAGCTTAACCGGATATAGCTACACCTTC. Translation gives CASSLTGYSYTF.

The CDR3 nucleotides are TGTGCCAGCAGCCAAGTGGCGGGACAGGGGGCGGGTGAGCAGTTCTTC. Its translation is CASSQVAGQGAGEQFF. This chain links TRBV14 with TRBJ2-1; 12 nucleotides line up with TRBD1. CDR3 length: 16 residues. Germline assignment: CDR1 SGHDN and CDR2 FVKESK. Trimming cost V 1 base and J 9 bases; bases outside gene matches: 7.

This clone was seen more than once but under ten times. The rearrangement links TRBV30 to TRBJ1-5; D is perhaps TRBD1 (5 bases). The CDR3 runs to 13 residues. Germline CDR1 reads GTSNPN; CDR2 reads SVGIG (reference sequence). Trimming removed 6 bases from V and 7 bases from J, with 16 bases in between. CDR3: CACSGLQGQPQHF. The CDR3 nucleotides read TGTGCCTGTTCGGGACTCCAAGGACAGCCCCAGCATTTT.

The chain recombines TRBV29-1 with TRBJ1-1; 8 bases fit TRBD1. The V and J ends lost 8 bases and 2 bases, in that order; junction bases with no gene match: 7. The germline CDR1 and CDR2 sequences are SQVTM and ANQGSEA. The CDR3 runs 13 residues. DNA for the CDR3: TGCAGCCTAACTACAGGGGGAAACACTGAAGCTTTCTTT. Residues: CSLTTGGNTEAFF.

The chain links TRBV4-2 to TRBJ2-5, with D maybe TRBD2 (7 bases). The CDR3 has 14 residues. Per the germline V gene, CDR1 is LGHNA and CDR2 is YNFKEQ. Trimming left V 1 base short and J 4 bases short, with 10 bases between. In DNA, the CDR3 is TGTGCCAGCAGCCAAGTCGGGGGGCGAGAGACCCAGTACTTC. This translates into CASSQVGGRETQYF.

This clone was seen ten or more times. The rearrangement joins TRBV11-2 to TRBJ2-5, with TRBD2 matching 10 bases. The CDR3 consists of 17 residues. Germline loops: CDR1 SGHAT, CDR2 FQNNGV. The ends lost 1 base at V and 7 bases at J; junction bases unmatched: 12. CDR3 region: CASSLVPSGGLRGTQYF. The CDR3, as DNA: TGTGCCAGCAGCTTAGTCCCTAGCGGGGGCTTGAGGGGGACCCAGTACTTC.

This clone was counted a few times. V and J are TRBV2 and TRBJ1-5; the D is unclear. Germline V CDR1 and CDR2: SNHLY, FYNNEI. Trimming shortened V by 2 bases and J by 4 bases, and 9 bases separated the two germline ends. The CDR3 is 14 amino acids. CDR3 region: CASSENSRNQPQHF. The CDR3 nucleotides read TGTGCCAGCAGTGAAAACAGCCGAAATCAGCCCCAGCATTTT. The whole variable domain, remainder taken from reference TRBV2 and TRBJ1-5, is EPEVTQTPSHQVTQMGQEVILRCVPISNHLYFYWYRQILGQKVEFLVSFYNNEISEKSEIFDDQFSVERPDGSNFTLKIRSTKLEDSAMYFCASSENSRNQPQHFGDGTRLSIL.

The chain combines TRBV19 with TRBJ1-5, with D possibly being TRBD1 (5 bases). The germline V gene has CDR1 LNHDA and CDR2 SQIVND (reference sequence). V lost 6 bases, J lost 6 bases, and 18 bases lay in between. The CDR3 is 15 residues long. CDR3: CASSARVNSGQPQHF. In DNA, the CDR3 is TGTGCCAGTAGCGCCAGGGTTAATTCCGGTCAGCCCCAGCATTTT.

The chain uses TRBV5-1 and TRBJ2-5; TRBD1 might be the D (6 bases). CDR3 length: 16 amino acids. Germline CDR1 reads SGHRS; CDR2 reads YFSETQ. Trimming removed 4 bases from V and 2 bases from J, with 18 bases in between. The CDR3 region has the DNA TGCGCCAGCAGCCAAATGGGTGACAGGCCACAAGAGACCCAGTACTTC. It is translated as CASSQMGDRPQETQYF.

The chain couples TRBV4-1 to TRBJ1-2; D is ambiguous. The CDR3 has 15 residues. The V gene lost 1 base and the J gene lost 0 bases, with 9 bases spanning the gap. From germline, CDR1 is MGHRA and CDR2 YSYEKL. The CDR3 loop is CASSQGQPANYGYTF. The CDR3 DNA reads TGCGCCAGCAGCCAAGGCCAGCCAGCTAACTATGGCTACACCTTC.

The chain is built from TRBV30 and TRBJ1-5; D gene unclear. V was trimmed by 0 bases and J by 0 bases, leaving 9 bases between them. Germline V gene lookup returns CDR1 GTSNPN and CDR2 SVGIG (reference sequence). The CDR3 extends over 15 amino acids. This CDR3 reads CAWSVGWNSNQPQHF. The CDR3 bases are TGTGCCTGGAGTGTGGGATGGAATAGCAATCAGCCCCAGCATTTT.

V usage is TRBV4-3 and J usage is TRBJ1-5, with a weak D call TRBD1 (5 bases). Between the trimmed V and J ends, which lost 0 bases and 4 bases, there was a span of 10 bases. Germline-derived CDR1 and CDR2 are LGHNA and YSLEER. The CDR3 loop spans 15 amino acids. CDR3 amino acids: CASSQDDSRNQPQHF. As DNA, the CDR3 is TGCGCCAGCAGCCAAGATGACAGTCGGAATCAGCCCCAGCATTTT.

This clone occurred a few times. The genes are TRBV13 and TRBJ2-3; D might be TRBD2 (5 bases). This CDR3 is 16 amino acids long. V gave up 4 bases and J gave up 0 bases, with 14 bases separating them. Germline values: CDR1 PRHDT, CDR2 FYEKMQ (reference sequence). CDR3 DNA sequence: TGTGCCAGCAGCTCAGTGACAAGGAGGAGCACAGATACGCAGTATTTT. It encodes CASSSVTRRSTDTQYF.

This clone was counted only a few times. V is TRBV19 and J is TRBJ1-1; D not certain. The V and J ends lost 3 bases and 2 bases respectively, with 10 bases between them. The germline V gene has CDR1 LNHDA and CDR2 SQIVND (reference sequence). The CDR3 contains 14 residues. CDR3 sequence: CASSISAGNTEAFF. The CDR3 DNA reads TGTGCCAGTAGTATTTCGGCGGGAAACACTGAAGCTTTCTTT.